The next 27 T cell receptor beta chains were all read from a single sample in a study of T-cell memory formation after mild COVID-19. TCRdb reprocessed the 5' RACE reads via MiXCR and lists one record per CDR3 protein. The table includes 280,000 or so distinct CDR3 sequences, under 8.5% detected once. Sequencing was performed on PBMCs or a T cell subset sorted from them (not recorded which). These receptors were taken from a man between 18 and 35 years old who had mild COVID-19 (a few samples of this study predate the infection). Cell type and time point are not known.

The chain has TRBV20-1 and TRBJ2-1; 8 positions agree with TRBD2. The CDR3 covers 15 residues. CDR1 is DFQATT and CDR2 is SNEGSKA in the germline V gene (reference sequence). The DNA for the CDR3 is TGCAGCAACGCGGCTAGCGGGCCGAGAAACAATGAGCAGTTCTTC. Translating it yields CSNAASGPRNNEQFF.

In this sample, this clonotype turned up a few times. The rearrangement uses TRBV25-1 and TRBJ1-4; D remains unclear. Germline CDR1 MGHDK, CDR2 SYGVNS. There are 16 residues in the CDR3. V dropped 1 base and J dropped 7 bases, with 16 bases sitting between them. CDR3 residues: CASSEWSGSRGEKLFF. The CDR3 DNA follows: TGTGCCAGCAGTGAATGGAGCGGAAGCCGAGGTGAAAAACTGTTTTTT.

This clonotype was counted between two and nine times. The chain uses TRBV11-2 and TRBJ2-2; D remains ambiguous. The CDR3 is 17 residues long. The V gene's germline CDR1 is SGHAT and CDR2 FQNNGV. Trimming shortened V by 4 bases and J by 5 bases, and 20 bases separated the two germline ends. The CDR3 DNA reads TGTGCCAGCAGCTCCGGACGGACGGACCGTCGGACCGGGGAGCTGTTTTTT. It is translated as CASSSGRTDRRTGELFF.

There are a few counts of this clonotype. The CDR3 DNA reads TGTGCCAGCAGCCCAAGCTTCAACTATGGCTACACCTTC. Translating gives CASSPSFNYGYTF. The chain links TRBV12-3 or TRBV12-4 to TRBJ1-2, with D uncertain. V was shortened by 6 bases and J by 2 bases, with 10 bases between the two germline ends. The CDR3 consists of 13 residues.

This clonotype came up a few times. The J gene is TRBJ1-2, the V gene TRBV6-6; 7 bases are shared with TRBD1. CDR3 length: 15 amino acids. In germline, CDR1 is MNHNY, CDR2 SVGAGI (reference sequence). The trim removed 5 bases at V and 8 bases at J, leaving 14 bases unmatched. The CDR3 loop reads CASSHPTGTMKGYTF. The CDR3, as DNA: TGTGCCAGCAGTCATCCGACAGGGACCATGAAGGGCTACACCTTC.

This clonotype was detected many times. The V gene is TRBV4-3, the J gene TRBJ2-2; D is ambiguous. V shed 0 bases and J shed 8 bases, with 13 bases lying between them. CDR1 LGHNA and CDR2 YSLEER come from the germline V gene. The CDR3 loop spans 15 amino acids. This CDR3 is CASSQDVGGFGELFF. In nucleotides, the CDR3 is TGCGCCAGCAGCCAAGATGTAGGCGGTTTTGGGGAGCTGTTTTTT.

This clonotype is a singleton in its sample. J is TRBJ2-3 and V is TRBV7-8; a weak D match, TRBD1 (5 bases). The CDR3 contains 14 residues. Germline V lookup: CDR1 SGHVS, CDR2 FQNEAQ. Trimming left V 5 bases short and J 6 bases short, with 15 bases between. The CDR3 sequence: CASSKGQGRDTQYF. CDR3 DNA: TGTGCCAGCAGCAAAGGGCAGGGCAGGGATACGCAGTATTTT.

The V and J genes are TRBV19 and TRBJ1-4; 12 bases are a match to TRBD1. Germline assignment: CDR1 LNHDA and CDR2 SQIVND (reference sequence). The CDR3 is 17 amino acids. V lost 5 bases, J lost 8 bases, and 12 bases stayed unmatched. The CDR3, as DNA: TGTGCCAGTAGTCGGGACAGGGGGCCGAGTTTTCCGGAAAAACTGTTTTTT. The encoded protein is CASSRDRGPSFPEKLFF.

This clonotype was detected a few times. V and J are TRBV4-3 and TRBJ1-2; 8 bases match TRBD1. This CDR3 has 16 residues. The V gene's germline CDR1 is LGHNA and CDR2 YSLEER. The V and J ends lost 4 bases and 3 bases, in that order; junction bases with no gene match: 10. CDR3: CASSRRDRTAYYGYTF. The CDR3 DNA follows: TGCGCCAGCAGCCGGCGGGACAGGACTGCTTACTATGGCTACACCTTC.

In its sample, this clonotype was seen a few times. V gene TRBV6-2 or TRBV6-3 combines with J gene TRBJ2-7, with 10 bases that match TRBD2. The CDR3 runs 16 residues. Germline CDR1 and CDR2: MNHEY and SVGEGT. The ends lost 5 bases at V and 4 bases at J; junction bases unmatched: 11. CDR3 in amino acids: CASSPGVGLARYEQYV. Here the CDR3 DNA reads TGTGCCAGCAGTCCCGGGGTGGGACTAGCGAGGTACGAGCAGTACGTC.

V is TRBV19 and J is TRBJ2-6, with D possibly being TRBD2 (6 bases). The germline V and J ends were trimmed by 7 bases and 3 bases, with 16 bases remaining between them. The CDR3 runs to 16 residues. CDR1 is LNHDA and CDR2 is SQIVND in the germline V gene (reference sequence). CDR3 DNA: TGTGCCAGTACCCCGGGGGTGAGGGTTGGGGCCAACGTCCTGACTTTC. Translated: CASTPGVRVGANVLTF.

This clonotype was found many times. The chain recombines TRBV16 with TRBJ2-7, with 7 bases aligning to TRBD2. With V trimmed by 8 bases and J by 6 bases, 7 bases remained unmatched. Germline CDR1 KGHSY, CDR2 FQNENV. The CDR3 consists of 12 residues. CDR3 residues: CASGGLSSEQYV. CDR3 DNA: TGTGCCAGCGGGGGACTATCGTCCGAGCAGTACGTC.

The chain has TRBV7-9 and TRBJ2-5; maybe TRBD2 (6 bases). Germline lookup yields CDR1 SEHNR and CDR2 FQNEAQ (reference sequence). Trimming removed 3 bases at V and 3 bases at J, with 11 bases between. This CDR3 is built from 14 residues. The CDR3 DNA sequence: TGTGCCAGCAGCTTGGCGGGGATAGAAGAGACCCAGTACTTC. This encodes CASSLAGIEETQYF.

This clonotype was seen at least ten times. The gene calls are TRBV5-5 and TRBJ1-1; maybe TRBD1 (6 bases). CDR3 length: 13 amino acids. The V gene's germline CDR1 is SGHKS and CDR2 YYEKEE (reference sequence). V was clipped by 0 bases and J by 7 bases, with 10 bases between them. DNA for the CDR3: TGTGCCAGCAGCTTGGAGCGGGGGCTTGAAGCTTTCTTT. Translation gives CASSLERGLEAFF.

This clonotype was seen a handful of times. This chain links TRBV6-5 with TRBJ2-5, with D possibly being TRBD2 (6 bases). The V and J ends lost 7 bases and 5 bases respectively, with 20 bases between them. Germline V lookup: CDR1 MNHEY, CDR2 SVGAGI. The CDR3 has 15 residues. The DNA of the CDR3 is TGTGCCAGCACCGACGGGGCGGGGTGGGGGGAGACCCAGTACTTC. Its translation: CASTDGAGWGETQYF.

This clonotype appeared a few times. The rearrangement joins TRBV9 to TRBJ2-3, with D possibly matching TRBD1 (6 bases). Between the trimmed V and J ends, which lost 3 bases and 7 bases, there was a span of 12 bases. The CDR3 loop spans 13 amino acids. Germline V gives CDR1 SGDLS, CDR2 YYNGEE. The chain's CDR3 is CASSAGTSYTQYF. The CDR3 coding sequence is TGTGCCAGCAGCGCTGGGACATCCTATACGCAGTATTTT.

The chain is built from TRBV7-2 and TRBJ1-2; D unclear. CDR3 length equals 14 residues. Trimming left V 6 bases short and J 4 bases short, with 15 bases between. Germline assignment: CDR1 SGHTA and CDR2 FQGNSA. The CDR3 protein is CASRVGPVLYGYTF. CDR3 DNA sequence: TGTGCCAGCAGGGTCGGCCCCGTGCTCTATGGCTACACCTTC.

This clonotype was recorded a few times. The gene calls are TRBV4-1 and TRBJ2-1; 9 bases match TRBD1. The CDR3 extends over 17 amino acids. Per the germline V gene, CDR1 is MGHRA and CDR2 is YSYEKL. After removal of 2 bases from V and 4 bases from J, the junction contained 9 bases not matched to a gene. The CDR3 region is CASSQLSGTGYYNEQFF. As DNA, the CDR3 is TGCGCCAGCAGCCAACTATCCGGGACAGGGTATTACAATGAGCAGTTCTTC.

In its sample, this clonotype was seen many times. The V call is TRBV7-6, the J call TRBJ2-1; D is unresolved. The CDR3 runs to 16 residues. V was trimmed by 0 bases and J by 9 bases, leaving 18 bases between them. Germline assignment: CDR1 SGHVS and CDR2 FNYEAQ. The chain's CDR3 is CASSLAPSATGLEQFF. CDR3 sequence (DNA): TGTGCCAGCAGCTTAGCGCCTTCGGCAACGGGCCTTGAGCAGTTCTTC. The complete variable domain, with remaining parts taken from reference TRBV7-6 and TRBJ2-1, reads GAGVSQSPRYKVTKRGQDVALRCDPISGHVSLYWYRQALGQGPEFLTYFNYEAQQDKSGLPNDRFSAERPEGSISTLTIQRTEQRDSAMYRCASSLAPSATGLEQFFGPGTRLTVL.

This clonotype was detected a few times. This rearrangement joins TRBV10-3 to TRBJ2-1; D might be TRBD1 or TRBD2, each matching 6 bases. Trimming shortened V by 5 bases and J by 5 bases, and 16 bases separated the two germline ends. Germline V gene data show CDR1 as ENHRY and CDR2 as SYGVKD. The CDR3 is 15 amino acids. CDR3 residues: CAISHGTRGDNEQFF. CDR3 in DNA: TGTGCCATCAGTCACGGGACAAGGGGGGACAATGAGCAGTTCTTC.

V gene TRBV7-6 combines with J gene TRBJ2-3; D gene ambiguous. The germline gives CDR1 SGHVS, CDR2 FNYEAQ. The CDR3 covers 13 residues. The germline V and J ends were trimmed by 1 base and 9 bases, with 11 bases remaining between them. CDR3 loop: CASSLDGLSTQYF. CDR3 coding DNA: TGTGCCAGCAGCTTAGACGGGCTGAGCACGCAGTATTTT. Variable domain in full (rest from reference TRBV7-6 and TRBJ2-3): GAGVSQSPRYKVTKRGQDVALRCDPISGHVSLYWYRQALGQGPEFLTYFNYEAQQDKSGLPNDRFSAERPEGSISTLTIQRTEQRDSAMYRCASSLDGLSTQYFGPGTRLTVL.

The genes are TRBV7-9 and TRBJ1-2, with 8 bases aligning to TRBD1. This CDR3 contains 14 residues. Germline V gives CDR1 SEHNR, CDR2 FQNEAQ (reference sequence). With V trimmed by 5 bases and J by 3 bases, 5 bases remained unmatched. The CDR3 reads CASSPGQGHYGYTF. In DNA, the CDR3 is TGTGCCAGCAGCCCCGGACAGGGTCACTATGGCTACACCTTC.

The sample holds many counts of this clonotype. This sequence joins TRBV5-1 and TRBJ2-1, with D maybe TRBD1 (5 bases). CDR1 is SGHRS and CDR2 is YFSETQ in the germline V gene. The V and J ends lost 1 base and 8 bases respectively, with 13 bases between them. The length of the CDR3 is 14 residues. CDR3 DNA sequence: TGCGCCAGCAGCTTGACACTCCCCAGGGATGAGCAGTTCTTC. As protein: CASSLTLPRDEQFF.

This clonotype was seen at least ten times. This chain joins TRBV19 and TRBJ2-7; D not certain. CDR3 length equals 15 residues. The ends were cut back, 0 bases at V and 0 bases at J, with 9 bases in the middle. Germline CDR1 reads LNHDA; CDR2 reads SQIVND (reference sequence). CDR3 loop: CASSIDVQSSYEQYF. The CDR3, as DNA: TGTGCCAGTAGTATAGATGTCCAGAGCTCCTACGAGCAGTACTTC.

In the case of this clonotype: A much larger clone sits a single nucleotide away, making a read error possible. The chain combines TRBV20-1 with TRBJ2-1, with D perhaps matching TRBD2 (5 bases). The V end was cut by 6 bases, the J end by 5 bases, with 17 bases between. This CDR3 spans 14 amino acids. Germline V CDR1 and CDR2: DFQATT, SNEGSKA (reference sequence). The CDR3 is CSAQDRSGNNEQFF. The CDR3, as DNA: TGCAGTGCCCAAGATCGCAGCGGTAACAATGAGCAGTTCTTC.

Only a few counts were recorded for this clonotype. The CDR3: CASSPRTDPETQYF. For the CDR3, the DNA is TGCGCCAGCAGCCCCAGGACGGACCCAGAGACCCAGTACTTC. V usage is TRBV5-1 and J usage is TRBJ2-5; D call uncertain. CDR1 is SGHRS and CDR2 is YFSETQ in the germline V gene. The CDR3 consists of 14 residues. Trimming pared 4 bases from V and 4 bases from J, leaving 14 bases between. The variable domain in full, with the rest retrieved from reference TRBV5-1 and TRBJ2-5, is KAGVTQTPRYLIKTRGQQVTLSCSPISGHRSVSWYQQTPGQGLQFLFEYFSETQRNKGNFPGRFSGRQFSNSRSEMNVSTLELGDSALYLCASSPRTDPETQYFGPGTRLLVL.

This clonotype was picked up many times. V gene TRBV6-2 or TRBV6-3 combines with J gene TRBJ2-1; 9 bases match TRBD2. The CDR3 contains 16 residues. J lost 9 bases, V lost 0 bases, and 9 bases had no gene match. CDR1 and CDR2 (germline): MNHEY, SVGEGT. The CDR3 here is CASSYSWRGGQGEQFF. The CDR3, as DNA: TGTGCCAGCAGTTACTCCTGGCGGGGGGGCCAGGGTGAGCAGTTCTTC.